A single sample is the source of the 18 T cell receptor beta chains below, sequenced in a study of monozygotic twins with inflammatory bowel disease. For each CDR3 protein, TCRdb gives one entry from its re-call of the 5' RACE reads, without DNA. Its listing shows around 100,000 distinct CDR3 sequences. The sequencing sample was made of blood. These receptors all come from a human donor with ulcerative colitis or Crohn's disease, or a healthy co-twin of an affected twin (not recorded which).

The chain is built from TRBV7-2 and TRBJ2-3; the TRBD1 assignment by TCRdb is unverifiable without DNA. CDR3 length equals 12 residues. The germline gives CDR1 SGHTA, CDR2 FQGNSA. The CDR3 sequence is CASTQGSDTQYF.

CDR3 sequence: CASSLAARGQLFYEQYF. The chain carries TRBV7-2 and TRBJ2-7; TCRdb outputs TRBD1, but without DNA this stays unchecked. The CDR3 runs 17 residues. CDR1 is SGHTA, CDR2 FQGNSA, per germline.

V is TRBV9 and J is TRBJ1-6; TCRdb's assignment of TRBD1 cannot be checked, as there is no DNA. This CDR3 is built from 15 residues. Germline lookup yields CDR1 SGDLS and CDR2 YYNGEE. The chain's CDR3 is CASSTSTETNSPLHF.

The chain carries TRBV4-2 and TRBJ2-2. Germline V gene lookup returns CDR1 LGHNA and CDR2 YNFKEQ. The CDR3 has 16 amino acids. CDR3: CASSQLGQKNTGELFF.

The chain joins TRBV9 to TRBJ2-7. This CDR3 spans 14 amino acids. Germline V gene lookup returns CDR1 SGDLS and CDR2 YYNGEE. The CDR3 is CASSARQTSYEQYF.

The chain is built from TRBV5-1 and TRBJ1-6. The CDR3 has 13 amino acids. Germline V gives CDR1 SGHRS, CDR2 YFSETQ. This chain's CDR3 is CASSFTEGTPLHF.

J is TRBJ2-7 and V is TRBV6-2 or TRBV6-3; TCRdb names TRBD2, which stays unverified in the absence of DNA. The germline CDR1 and CDR2 sequences are MNHEY and SVGEGT. The CDR3 covers 13 residues. CDR3 residues: CASSGLIPLEQYF.

The chain combines TRBV10-3 with TRBJ2-7; TCRdb indicates TRBD1, and absent DNA this call remains unverified. Germline V gene sequence: CDR1 ENHRY, CDR2 SYGVKD. CDR3 size: 14 residues. CDR3 amino acids: CAISADRGTYEQYF.

V usage is TRBV28 and J usage is TRBJ1-4; lacking DNA, the TRBD1 call made by TCRdb goes unchecked. Germline CDR1 and CDR2: MDHEN and SYDVKM. The CDR3 sequence is 14 residues long. CDR3: CASSSQGAEEKLFF.

The genes are TRBV5-6 and TRBJ2-5. The germline V gene encodes CDR1 SGHDT and CDR2 YYEEEE. This CDR3 has 14 amino acids. CDR3: CASSPWTEEETQYF.

J is TRBJ2-3 and V is TRBV5-1; with no DNA, the TCRdb D assignment of TRBD1 cannot be verified. CDR3 length: 16 residues. Germline lookup yields CDR1 SGHRS and CDR2 YFSETQ. The chain's CDR3 is CASTLRGSRSTDTQYF.

The rearrangement links TRBV29-1 to TRBJ2-3; the TRBD2 assignment by TCRdb is unverifiable without DNA. This CDR3 comprises 14 residues. Germline V CDR1 and CDR2: SQVTM, ANQGSEA. The CDR3 sequence: CSVEQTLGTDTQYF.

The V gene is TRBV20-1, the J gene TRBJ2-5; TCRdb names TRBD2, which stays unverified in the absence of DNA. The germline CDR1 and CDR2 sequences are DFQATT and SNEGSKA (reference sequence). The CDR3 contains 13 residues. CDR3 loop: CSANKKGPEAQYF.

J is TRBJ2-2 and V is TRBV15. The CDR3 contains 13 residues. CDR1 and CDR2 from the germline V gene are LNHNV and YYDKDF (reference sequence). CDR3 loop: CATSRATSGELFF.

The V gene is TRBV29-1, the J gene TRBJ2-7. Germline CDR1 is SQVTM and CDR2 is ANQGSEA. This CDR3 comprises 13 residues. The CDR3 here is CSVRMVTHYEQYF.

The rearrangement uses TRBV7-2 and TRBJ1-6; TCRdb outputs TRBD1, but without DNA this stays unchecked. The germline V gene has CDR1 SGHTA and CDR2 FQGNSA. The CDR3 totals 15 residues. The CDR3 spells CASSETGLYNSPLHF.

The chain combines TRBV5-6 with TRBJ2-5; TCRdb picks TRBD2, but there is no DNA to check that call. This CDR3 region has 16 residues. The germline CDR1 and CDR2 sequences are SGHDT and YYEEEE. CDR3 amino acids: CASSLEGGGAGETQYF. Filled out from reference TRBV5-6 and TRBJ2-5, the complete variable domain reads DAGVTQSPTHLIKTRGQQVTLRCSPKSGHDTVSWYQQALGQGPQFIFQYYEEEERQRGNFPDRFSGHQFPNYSSELNVNALLLGDSALYLCASSLEGGGAGETQYFGPGTRLLVL.

This chain joins TRBV12-3 or TRBV12-4 and TRBJ2-4; TCRdb designates TRBD1, a call that cannot be tested without DNA. The CDR3 is 16 residues long. The CDR3 is CASILGGGRDKNIQYF.